This passage covers 32 T cell receptor beta chains from one sample sequenced in a study of cytomegalovirus exposure and HLA in healthy donors. With 60 Vbeta and 13 Jbeta primers, the PCR was carried out. Sequencing used immunoSEQ multiplex PCR; TCRdb keeps in-frame clones, though not all of them. Here the sample spans approximately 150,000 clones, more than 70% being singletons. Specimen: PBMCs. The source is a woman aged 40 to 49 in good health and CMV-seronegative.

V gene TRBV7-6 combines with J gene TRBJ2-7; perhaps TRBD2 as D (6 bases). The V end lost 5 bases, the J end lost 0 bases, and 14 bases lay between the germline ends. Per the germline V gene, CDR1 is SGHVS and CDR2 is FNYEAQ. This CDR3 comprises 15 residues. This CDR3 reads CASSPAGRSSYEQYF. DNA of the CDR3: TGTGCCAGCAGCCCCGCCGGGAGAAGCTCCTACGAGCAGTACTTC. The full variable domain, in which reference TRBV7-6 and TRBJ2-7 provide the parts outside the CDR3, is GAGVSQSPRYKVTKRGQDVALRCDPISGHVSLYWYRQALGQGPEFLTYFNYEAQQDKSGLPNDRFSAERPEGSISTLTIQRTEQRDSAMYRCASSPAGRSSYEQYFGPGTRLTVT.

The table lists this clone with a few counts. This sample includes further DNA sequences coding for the same CDR3. The CDR3 protein is CASSPPSEETQYF. In nucleotides, the CDR3 is TGTGCCAGCTCACCACCGTCGGAAGAGACCCAGTACTTC. V and J are TRBV18 and TRBJ2-5, with no clear D. This CDR3 is 13 amino acids long. From germline, CDR1 is KGHSH and CDR2 LQKENI. V was shortened by 0 bases and J by 3 bases, with 5 bases between the two germline ends.

This clone was recorded only once. The J gene is TRBJ2-1, the V gene TRBV27, with 13 bases aligning to TRBD2. This CDR3 region has 19 residues. V was pared by 7 bases and J by 6 bases, with 18 bases of the junction left unmatched. Germline CDR1 MNHEY, CDR2 SMNVEV (reference sequence). The CDR3 region has the DNA TGTGCCAGCACCCACCACCCAATGACTAGCGGGAGGTTAACCAATGAGCAGTTCTTC. Amino acid sequence: CASTHHPMTSGRLTNEQFF.

The chain combines TRBV5-4 with TRBJ2-5; D perhaps matches TRBD2 (6 bases). V lost 3 bases and J 0 bases, leaving 6 bases between the germline ends. The CDR3 runs 13 residues. The germline V gene encodes CDR1 SGHNT and CDR2 YYREEE (reference sequence). The CDR3 sequence: CASSWDYQETQYF. In DNA, the CDR3 is TGTGCCAGCAGCTGGGACTACCAAGAGACCCAGTACTTC.

This clone appeared once. The V and J genes are TRBV16 and TRBJ2-7, with D hard to call. The V gene's germline CDR1 is KGHSY and CDR2 FQNENV. The CDR3 spans 14 residues. The V and J ends lost 3 bases and 4 bases respectively, with 13 bases between them. CDR3 loop: CASSQGTVTYEQYF. The CDR3 region has the DNA TGTGCCAGCAGCCAGGGCACAGTTACGTACGAGCAGTACTTC.

The genes are TRBV28 and TRBJ1-6, with 8 bases matching TRBD1. With 3 bases clipped from V and 6 bases from J, the junction kept 13 bases outside the gene matches. The CDR3 extends over 18 amino acids. Germline CDR1 and CDR2: MDHEN and SYDVKM. The CDR3 loop reads CASSLIFRQGFGNSPLHF. The DNA for the CDR3 is TGTGCCAGCAGTTTGATATTTCGACAGGGGTTTGGTAATTCACCCCTCCACTTT.

This clone was detected only a few times. Other nucleotide sequences from this sample produce the same CDR3. The chain carries TRBV28 and TRBJ1-3; perhaps TRBD1 as D (5 bases). V gave up 2 bases and J gave up 1 base, with 6 bases separating them. The CDR3 totals 14 residues. The germline gives CDR1 MDHEN, CDR2 SYDVKM. In DNA, the CDR3 is TGTGCCAGCAGTTTAGACAGATCTGGAAACACCATATATTTT. Translating gives CASSLDRSGNTIYF.

The chain carries TRBV5-1 and TRBJ1-3; TRBD1 might be the D (6 bases). V shed 1 base and J shed 8 bases, with 10 bases lying between them. Germline V gene data show CDR1 as SGHRS and CDR2 as YFSETQ. This CDR3 contains 13 residues. The CDR3 coding sequence is TGCGCCAGCAGCTTGTGGGGGCAAGACACCATATATTTT. Its protein product is CASSLWGQDTIYF.

As for this clone: One junction end disagrees with the germline gene, perhaps due to a read error. This chain links TRBV4-1 with TRBJ1-1; D unresolved. Germline CDR1 reads MGHRA; CDR2 reads YSYEKL. The CDR3 has 13 residues. CDR3 sequence reads: CASSQTTYTLRGF. The DNA for the CDR3 is TGCGCCAGCAGCCAAACTACCTACACACTGCGCGGCTTT.

The gene calls are TRBV6-5 and TRBJ1-2; D may be TRBD1 (6 bases). Germline CDR1 is MNHEY and CDR2 is SVGAGI. The V and J ends lost 0 bases and 1 base respectively, with 9 bases between them. The CDR3 totals 15 residues. CDR3 residues: CASSYSDSINYGYTF. CDR3 sequence (DNA): TGTGCCAGCAGTTACTCGGACAGTATTAACTATGGCTACACCTTC.

In this sample, this clone turned up a few times. J is TRBJ2-3 and V is TRBV4-2; 9 nucleotides align to TRBD2. J gave up 4 bases and V 0 bases, and 5 bases lay outside the gene matches. Germline-derived CDR1 and CDR2 are LGHNA and YNFKEQ. The CDR3 is made up of 16 amino acids. CDR3 sequence reads: CASSQEGGGGADTQYF. DNA of the CDR3: TGTGCCAGCAGCCAAGAGGGGGGCGGGGGGGCAGATACGCAGTATTTT.

This clone has only a few counts. J is TRBJ2-7 and V is TRBV5-6, with a possible D match to TRBD2 (6 bases). Trimming removed 4 bases at V and 0 bases at J, with 14 bases between. CDR1 SGHDT and CDR2 YYEEEE come from the germline V gene. This CDR3 spans 15 amino acids. CDR3 in amino acids: CASSPRGTYSYEQYF. CDR3 nucleotides: TGTGCCAGCAGCCCCCGGGGGACGTACTCCTACGAGCAGTACTTC.

This chain uses TRBV5-1 with TRBJ1-4; D may be TRBD1 (6 bases). Trimming took 4 bases from V and 3 from J, leaving 10 bases between them. The germline gives CDR1 SGHRS, CDR2 YFSETQ. The length of the CDR3 is 14 residues. DNA of the CDR3: TGCGCCAGCAGCCCGGACAGTTCTAATGAAAAACTGTTTTTT. It specifies CASSPDSSNEKLFF.

The chain employs TRBV4-1 and TRBJ2-1; 8 bases are a match to TRBD1. V lost 4 bases and J lost 3; bases outside the gene matches: 5. The CDR3 has 15 residues. CDR1 is MGHRA and CDR2 is YSYEKL in the germline V gene. CDR3 sequence reads: CASSLRTGYYNEQFF. CDR3 DNA sequence: TGCGCCAGCAGCCTAAGGACAGGGTACTACAATGAGCAGTTCTTC.

The CDR3 sequence: CASELRAGALLGNEQFF. As DNA, the CDR3 is TGTGCCAGCGAGTTGAGGGCGGGGGCGCTTCTAGGTAATGAGCAGTTCTTC. V and J are TRBV5-5 and TRBJ2-1; TRBD2 might be the D (7 bases). The CDR3 runs to 17 residues. V was clipped by 7 bases and J by 7 bases, with 27 bases between them. CDR1 is SGHKS, CDR2 YYEKEE, per germline (reference sequence). Full variable domain (rest looked up from reference TRBV5-5 and TRBJ2-1): DAGVTQSPTHLIKTRGQQVTLRCSPISGHKSVSWYQQVLGQGPQFIFQYYEKEERGRGNFPDRFSARQFPNYSSELNVNALLLGDSALYLCASELRAGALLGNEQFFGPGTRLTVL.

This sequence joins TRBV4-2 and TRBJ2-1; TRBD2 might be the D (5 bases). Germline loops: CDR1 LGHNA, CDR2 YNFKEQ. The V and J ends lost 3 bases and 0 bases respectively, with 9 bases between them. This CDR3 is built from 15 residues. CDR3 in amino acids: CASSHGGSSYNEQFF. The DNA for the CDR3 is TGTGCCAGCAGCCACGGAGGAAGCTCCTACAATGAGCAGTTCTTC.

The chain has TRBV15 and TRBJ2-3; 11 bases are shared with TRBD2. The germline CDR1 and CDR2 sequences are LNHNV and YYDKDF (reference sequence). The CDR3 consists of 17 residues. The trim removed 0 bases at V and 1 base at J, leaving 3 bases unmatched. The CDR3 DNA reads TGTGCCACCAGCAGAGAGGCTAGCGGGGGGCGCACAGATACGCAGTATTTT. Its translation is CATSREASGGRTDTQYF. Full variable domain (rest looked up from reference TRBV15 and TRBJ2-3): DAMVIQNPRYQVTQFGKPVTLSCSQTLNHNVMYWYQQKSSQAPKLLFHYYDKDFNNEADTPDNFQSRRPNTSFCFLDIRSPGLGDTAMYLCATSREASGGRTDTQYFGPGTRLTVL.

This clone has only a few counts. This chain links TRBV6-5 with TRBJ1-1; unclear D gene. The germline CDR1 and CDR2 sequences are MNHEY and SVGAGI. V dropped 6 bases and J dropped 3 bases, with 14 bases sitting between them. The CDR3 loop spans 14 amino acids. CDR3 in amino acids: CASSPYLSDTEAFF. In DNA, the CDR3 is TGTGCCAGCAGCCCCTACCTTTCTGACACTGAAGCTTTCTTT.

The chain carries TRBV6-5 and TRBJ2-5; TRBD1 matches 10 bases. Germline V gene lookup returns CDR1 MNHEY and CDR2 SVGAGI. The CDR3 is made up of 15 amino acids. Trimming took 6 bases from V and 5 from J; bases not matched to a gene: 9. This chain's CDR3 is CASRTRDRGRETQYF. CDR3 bases: TGTGCCAGCAGGACCCGGGACAGGGGCAGGGAGACCCAGTACTTC.

The J gene is TRBJ2-5, the V gene TRBV6-1; 11 positions agree with TRBD1. V was pared by 1 base and J by 5 bases, with 9 bases of the junction left unmatched. The CDR3 extends over 17 amino acids. The germline V gene encodes CDR1 MNHNS and CDR2 SASEGT. CDR3: CASSEGKWTGGRETQYF. Written as DNA, the CDR3 is TGTGCCAGCAGTGAAGGGAAGTGGACAGGGGGCAGGGAGACCCAGTACTTC.

This clone was detected a few times. The CDR3 reads CAGKGLMNTEAFF. Written as DNA, the CDR3 is TGTGCCGGAAAGGGGTTGATGAACACTGAAGCTTTCTTT. The chain couples TRBV6-1 to TRBJ1-1; perhaps TRBD1 as D (5 bases). CDR1 and CDR2 (germline): MNHNS, SASEGT. V gave up 11 bases and J gave up 0 bases, with 13 bases separating them. This CDR3 comprises 13 residues.

The rearrangement joins TRBV7-9 to TRBJ1-2; D is undetermined. The CDR3 has 15 residues. The germline CDR1 and CDR2 sequences are SEHNR and FQNEAQ (reference sequence). The ends were cut back, 1 base at V and 5 bases at J, with 14 bases in the middle. The CDR3 DNA follows: TGTGCCAGCAGCTTAGACAGTAGTAGGTTTTATGGCTACACCTTC. Amino acids: CASSLDSSRFYGYTF.

The chain links TRBV27 to TRBJ2-1, with D maybe TRBD2 (5 bases). Trimming took off 3 bases at V and 0 bases at J, with 18 bases between the two ends. The CDR3 extends over 18 amino acids. Germline V gives CDR1 MNHEY, CDR2 SMNVEV (reference sequence). In DNA form, the CDR3 reads TGTGCCAGCAGTTTCTCCCCCCCATCGGGGAGCTCCTACAATGAGCAGTTCTTC. It yields the protein CASSFSPPSGSSYNEQFF.

The J gene is TRBJ1-2, the V gene TRBV7-8; D perhaps matches TRBD1 (6 bases). CDR3 length equals 13 residues. CDR1 is SGHVS, CDR2 FQNEAQ, per germline. The germline V and J ends were trimmed by 4 bases and 4 bases, with 10 bases remaining between them. The CDR3 nucleotides read TGTGCCAGCAGCTCTGGCAGGGGCTATGGCTACACCTTC. It encodes CASSSGRGYGYTF. Full variable domain (missing parts from reference TRBV7-8 and TRBJ1-2): GAGVSQSPRYKVAKRGQDVALRCDPISGHVSLFWYQQALGQGPEFLTYFQNEAQLDKSGLPSDRFFAERPEGSVSTLKIQRTQQEDSAVYLCASSSGRGYGYTFGSGTRLTVV.

The V and J genes are TRBV7-2 and TRBJ2-1; unclear D gene. The germline CDR1 and CDR2 sequences are SGHTA and FQGNSA. Trimming shortened V by 6 bases and J by 7 bases, and 13 bases separated the two germline ends. CDR3 length equals 13 residues. The CDR3 DNA reads as TGTGCCAGCAGTCGGAGCGCCGCTAATGAGCAGTTCTTC. Its translation: CASSRSAANEQFF.

V gene TRBV19 combines with J gene TRBJ2-7; 8 nucleotides agree with TRBD1. Germline V gene lookup returns CDR1 LNHDA and CDR2 SQIVND (reference sequence). The CDR3 length is 13 residues. J lost 4 bases, V lost 5 bases, and 4 bases had no gene match. CDR3 in amino acids: CASSLDRAYEQYF. CDR3 bases: TGTGCCAGTAGTCTGGACAGGGCATACGAGCAGTACTTC.

This clone turned up a few times. The chain combines TRBV4-1 with TRBJ1-3; 7 bases align to TRBD1. The trim removed 3 bases at V and 0 bases at J, leaving 8 bases unmatched. The V gene's germline CDR1 is MGHRA and CDR2 YSYEKL. The CDR3 is 17 residues long. As DNA, the CDR3 is TGCGCCAGCAGCCAGTCGCGACAGGGATTCTCTGGAAACACCATATATTTT. Amino acid sequence: CASSQSRQGFSGNTIYF.

Worth noting for this clone: Other nucleotide sequences in the sample specify the same CDR3. The chain couples TRBV5-1 to TRBJ1-1; no clear D. V was cut by 0 bases and J by 2 bases, with 8 bases left in between. CDR3 size: 14 residues. From germline, CDR1 is SGHRS and CDR2 YFSETQ. CDR3 bases: TGCGCCAGCAGCTTGGAGGCAGGAAACACTGAAGCTTTCTTT. Translated, it gives CASSLEAGNTEAFF.

This chain connects TRBV2 to TRBJ2-3; maybe TRBD1 (6 bases). V lost 9 bases to trimming and J lost 2 bases, with 15 bases between them. Germline assignment: CDR1 SNHLY and CDR2 FYNNEI. The CDR3 is 14 residues long. The CDR3 nucleotides are TGTGCCAGTTACAGGGATCCCCCCACAGATACGCAGTATTTT. Residues: CASYRDPPTDTQYF.

The chain combines TRBV27 with TRBJ2-5, with 7 bases identical to TRBD1. Germline values: CDR1 MNHEY, CDR2 SMNVEV (reference sequence). CDR3 size: 14 residues. The V gene end was trimmed by 4 bases and the J gene end by 4 bases; junction bases not matched to a gene: 6. This CDR3 is CASSSGQWRETQYF. The DNA of the CDR3 is TGTGCCAGCAGTTCGGGACAGTGGAGAGAGACCCAGTACTTC.

The chain has TRBV28 and TRBJ2-7; 9 bases are a match to TRBD1. The germline V gene encodes CDR1 MDHEN and CDR2 SYDVKM. This CDR3 has 14 amino acids. The V and J ends lost 7 bases and 5 bases, in that order; junction bases with no gene match: 9. The CDR3 DNA reads as TGTGCCAGCAATCCACAGGGGGCCTTGGACGAGCAGTACTTC. Protein sequence: CASNPQGALDEQYF.

V and J are TRBV2 and TRBJ1-4, with TRBD1 as a possible D gene (5 bases). Germline V CDR1 and CDR2: SNHLY, FYNNEI. V was trimmed by 3 bases and J by 6 bases, leaving 5 bases between them. The CDR3 contains 12 residues. The CDR3: CASSDRDEKLFF. CDR3 in DNA: TGTGCCAGCAGTGACAGGGATGAAAAACTGTTTTTT.